The 10 T cell receptor beta chains given below trace back to one sample, sequenced in a study of blood T cell repertoires in COVID-19. Here immunoSEQ multiplex PCR was the method, and the copy in TCRdb shows in-frame clones only, minus some. The table lists roughly 180,000 clones, about 88% of them singletons. Sequenced sample: peripheral blood. The receptors come from a woman aged 50 to 65 with COVID-19, enrolled during active disease.

This clone was found once. V is TRBV9 and J is TRBJ2-7, with 7 bases that match TRBD1. J gave up 2 bases and V 1 base, and 6 bases lay outside the gene matches. Germline-derived CDR1 and CDR2 are SGDLS and YYNGEE. The CDR3 runs 15 residues. The CDR3 spells CASSVRAGGAYEQYF. For the CDR3, the DNA is TGTGCCAGCAGCGTAAGGGCAGGGGGAGCCTACGAGCAGTACTTC.

The chain couples TRBV19 to TRBJ1-1; 7 bases agree with TRBD1. The germline gives CDR1 LNHDA, CDR2 SQIVND (reference sequence). This CDR3 is built from 12 residues. The V segment lost 4 bases and the J segment 7 bases; nucleotides outside the gene matches: 3. CDR3 residues: CASSNRDSEAFF. In DNA, the CDR3 is TGTGCCAGTAGTAACCGGGACAGTGAAGCTTTCTTT.

The gene calls are TRBV4-1 and TRBJ1-5, with 10 bases fitting TRBD1. Germline V gives CDR1 MGHRA, CDR2 YSYEKL. Trimming at V came to 0 bases and at J to 4 bases, leaving 6 bases not matched to a gene. CDR3 length: 17 residues. This chain's CDR3 is CASSQDGDRGGNQPQHF. In DNA, the CDR3 is TGCGCCAGCAGCCAAGATGGGGACAGGGGAGGAAATCAGCCCCAGCATTTT.

This clone was observed a handful of times. V usage is TRBV12-5 and J usage is TRBJ1-2, with TRBD1 matching over 8 bases. Germline V lookup: CDR1 LGHNT, CDR2 FRNRAP. The CDR3 consists of 14 residues. The junction had 8 bases not matched to a gene; V was cut back by 5 bases and J by 6 bases. CDR3 protein: CASGATGVGDGYTF. CDR3 nucleotides: TGTGCTAGTGGTGCGACAGGGGTAGGCGATGGCTACACCTTC.

The gene calls are TRBV6-5 and TRBJ1-1; unclear D gene. Per the germline V gene, CDR1 is MNHEY and CDR2 is SVGAGI. V lost 1 base to trimming and J lost 1 base, with 13 bases between them. The CDR3 has 16 residues. This CDR3 reads CASSYYLGPKNTEAFF. In DNA, the CDR3 is TGTGCCAGCAGTTACTACCTAGGTCCGAAGAACACTGAAGCTTTCTTT.

This clone was counted only a few times. The rearrangement links TRBV6-2 or TRBV6-3 to TRBJ2-7; the match to TRBD1 covers 10 bases. Trimming cost V 5 bases and J 3 bases; bases outside gene matches: 10. The CDR3 spans 16 residues. Germline V gene sequence: CDR1 MNHEY, CDR2 SVGEGT. The DNA for the CDR3 is TGTGCCAGCAGTCGCTTGACAGGGGGCCCCATCTACGAGCAGTACTTC. Translation: CASSRLTGGPIYEQYF.

The J gene is TRBJ2-7, the V gene TRBV11-3; D is unresolved. Between the trimmed V and J ends, which lost 5 bases and 3 bases, there was a span of 11 bases. The germline CDR1 and CDR2 sequences are SGHNT and YENEEA. The CDR3 loop spans 13 amino acids. DNA of the CDR3: TGTGCCAGCAGCCAATTAATACACTACGAGCAGTACTTC. Translation gives CASSQLIHYEQYF.

Comments on this clone: Germline is not matched at one junction end, which may reflect a read error. The gene calls are TRBV28 and TRBJ2-7, with unresolved D. Germline V gene data show CDR1 as MDHEN and CDR2 as SYDVKM. This CDR3 has 14 residues. CDR3 DNA sequence: TGTGCCAGTAGTTTAATAGCTATCTCCTACGAGCAGTACTTC. Translated, it gives CASSLIAISYEQYF. Together with reference TRBV28 and TRBJ2-7, the CDR3 gives the full variable domain: DVKVTQSSRYLVKRTGEKVFLECVQDMDHENMFWYRQDPGLGLRLIYFSYDVKMKEKGDIPEGYSVSREKKERFSLILESASTNQTSMYLCASSLIAISYEQYFGPGTRLTVT.

This clone has just a few counts. The J gene is TRBJ2-2, the V gene TRBV11-1, with D possibly matching TRBD2 (5 bases). The CDR3 has 13 residues. V lost 7 bases, J lost 7 bases, and 13 bases lay in between. Germline V gene sequence: CDR1 SGHAT, CDR2 FQDESV (reference sequence). CDR3 nucleotides: TGTGCCAGCACCCCGGGGAAGGGCGGGGAGCTGTTTTTT. It specifies CASTPGKGGELFF.

The chain has TRBV5-6 and TRBJ2-7; unclear D gene. Germline V CDR1 and CDR2: SGHDT, YYEEEE. There are 15 residues in the CDR3. The ends were cut back, 0 bases at V and 0 bases at J, with 10 bases in the middle. CDR3 sequence reads: CASSLGFLSSYEQYF. Written as DNA, the CDR3 is TGTGCCAGCAGCTTGGGCTTCCTTAGCTCCTACGAGCAGTACTTC. Based on the CDR3 plus reference TRBV5-6 and TRBJ2-7, the full variable domain is DAGVTQSPTHLIKTRGQQVTLRCSPKSGHDTVSWYQQALGQGPQFIFQYYEEEERQRGNFPDRFSGHQFPNYSSELNVNALLLGDSALYLCASSLGFLSSYEQYFGPGTRLTVT.